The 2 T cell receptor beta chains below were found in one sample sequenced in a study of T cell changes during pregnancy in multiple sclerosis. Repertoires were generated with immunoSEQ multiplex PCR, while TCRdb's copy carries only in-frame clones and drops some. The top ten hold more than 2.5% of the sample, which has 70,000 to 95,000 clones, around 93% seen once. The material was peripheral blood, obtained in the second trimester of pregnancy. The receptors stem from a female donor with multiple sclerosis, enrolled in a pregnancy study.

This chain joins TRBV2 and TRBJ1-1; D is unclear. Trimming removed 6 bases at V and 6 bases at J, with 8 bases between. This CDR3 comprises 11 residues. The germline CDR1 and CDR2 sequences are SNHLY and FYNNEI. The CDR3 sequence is CASRARPEAFF. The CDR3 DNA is TGTGCCAGCAGGGCTCGCCCTGAAGCTTTCTTT. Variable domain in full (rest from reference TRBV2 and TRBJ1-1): EPEVTQTPSHQVTQMGQEVILRCVPISNHLYFYWYRQILGQKVEFLVSFYNNEISEKSEIFDDQFSVERPDGSNFTLKIRSTKLEDSAMYFCASRARPEAFFGQGTRLTVV.

CDR3 loop: CASSSLRGISGANVLTF. CDR3 bases: TGTGCCAGCAGCTCCCTCAGGGGCATATCTGGGGCCAACGTCCTGACTTTC. The V gene is TRBV7-6, the J gene TRBJ2-6; the D gene is possibly TRBD1 (6 bases). The CDR3 length is 17 residues. Per germline, CDR1 SGHVS and CDR2 FNYEAQ. Trimming cost V 4 bases and J 1 base, with 14 bases left between them. The full variable domain, with the rest looked up from reference TRBV7-6 and TRBJ2-6, is GAGVSQSPRYKVTKRGQDVALRCDPISGHVSLYWYRQALGQGPEFLTYFNYEAQQDKSGLPNDRFSAERPEGSISTLTIQRTEQRDSAMYRCASSSLRGISGANVLTFGAGSRLTVL.